This T cell receptor (beta chain) was recovered during a study of T-cell memory formation after mild COVID-19. This clonotype was recorded a few times. CDR1 is SNHLY and CDR2 is FYNNEI in the germline V gene. The CDR3 spans 12 residues. Between the trimmed V and J ends, which lost 10 bases and 6 bases, there was a span of 13 bases. TCRdb called the 5' RACE reads again in MiXCR, with one record for every CDR3 protein. Here the sample spans under 250,000 distinct CDR3 sequences, roughly 9.4% being singletons. The chain has TRBV2 and TRBJ2-1; maybe TRBD1 (6 bases). Source material: PBMCs or a T cell subset sorted from them (not recorded which). The TCR sequence derives from a man aged 18 to 35 who had mild COVID-19 (a few samples of this study predate the infection). Cell type and time point are not known. DNA of the CDR3: TGTGCCAACACCAGGGGAATCAATGAGCAGTTCTTC. It yields the protein CANTRGINEQFF.